The sequence of this T cell receptor beta chain was determined in a study of CD8 T cells in Susac syndrome. V was clipped by 1 base and J by 4 bases, with 11 bases between them. Germline V CDR1 and CDR2: LNHDA, SQIVND (reference sequence). CDR3 length equals 15 residues. The RNA, about 0.5 to 1 ug, was put through reverse transcription using random hexamers. TCRdb used MiXCR to reprocess the immunoSEQ multiplex PCR reads, holding one entry per CDR3 protein. The sample has about 180,000 distinct CDR3 sequences, approximately 96% seen once; the top ten hold 0.093%. The sequenced material came from CD4+ T cells from PBMCs. The sequence came from a human donor with multiple sclerosis. This chain links TRBV19 with TRBJ1-5; D perhaps matches TRBD1 (6 bases). The CDR3 here is CASSIVQGPNQPQHF. CDR3 DNA: TGTGCCAGTAGTATAGTACAGGGTCCAAATCAGCCCCAGCATTTT.